This T cell receptor (beta chain) was found in a study of vaccination and CD4 T cells after COVID-19. Documented treatment: roughly nine-day PBMC culture with coronavirus spike peptide pools or control peptides (ViraFEST assay). Germline CDR1 and CDR2: DFQATT and SNEGSKA (reference sequence). The CDR3 is made up of 15 amino acids. V lost 3 bases to trimming and J lost 5 bases; unmatched junction nucleotides: 12. This clonotype has more than one count but fewer than ten. Antigen unknown. The Oncomine TCR Beta short-read assay was applied to DNA of cultured CD4+ T cells. TCRdb reprocessed the PCR reads with MiXCR, giving one entry per CDR3 protein. Of about 15,000 distinct CDR3 sequences listed, more than 55% are singletons.

Sequences were obtained from CD4+ T cells from blood, cultured in vitro. The sequence derives from a human donor who had recovered from COVID-19. The gene calls are TRBV20-1 and TRBJ2-7, with 8 bases identical to TRBD2. CDR3 DNA: TGCAGTGCTAGGAGAGTAGGCGGGGGGTTTGACGAGCAGTACTTC. Translation gives CSARRVGGGFDEQYF.